What follows describes a single TCR beta chain. Its antigen is undetermined. This record belongs to a study of T cell responses to AZD1222 COVID-19 vaccine. Study-wide points: The span of vaccine-associated CD4 TCRs extended across spike, with dominance at 160-218 and 743-854. The study identified only five to seven AZD1222 recipients as seropositive at baseline. Of spike-specific TCRs, nearly half reportedly target regions left unmutated in variants. Breadth and depth of Spike-specific TCRs rose after two AZD1222 doses.

Here immunoSEQ multiplex PCR was the method, and the copy in TCRdb shows in-frame clones only, minus some. Here the sample spans about 94,000 clones, about 88% being singletons. This receptor was taken from an adult in good health. The sample here was peripheral blood, taken on day 0 of AZD1222 vaccination.

CDR3 region: CARSLFTLDLGYSSYEQYF. Written as DNA, the CDR3 is TGTGCCAGAAGCTTGTTTACCCTAGATCTCGGTTATAGCTCCTACGAGCAGTACTTC. The chain couples TRBV5-3 to TRBJ2-7, with unresolved D. TRBV5-3 falls under the ORF class, with uncertain function. This CDR3 comprises 19 residues. V shed 1 base and J shed 0 bases, with 23 bases lying between them.